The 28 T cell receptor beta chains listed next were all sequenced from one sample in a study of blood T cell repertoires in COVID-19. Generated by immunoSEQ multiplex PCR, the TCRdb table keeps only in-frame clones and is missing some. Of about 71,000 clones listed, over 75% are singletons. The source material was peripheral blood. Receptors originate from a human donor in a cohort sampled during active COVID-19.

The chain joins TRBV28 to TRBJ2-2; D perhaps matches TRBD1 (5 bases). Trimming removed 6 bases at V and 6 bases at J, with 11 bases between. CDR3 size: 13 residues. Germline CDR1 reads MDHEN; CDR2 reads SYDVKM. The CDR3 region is CASRPTEAGELFF. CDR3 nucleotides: TGTGCCAGCAGGCCGACAGAAGCCGGGGAGCTGTTTTTT.

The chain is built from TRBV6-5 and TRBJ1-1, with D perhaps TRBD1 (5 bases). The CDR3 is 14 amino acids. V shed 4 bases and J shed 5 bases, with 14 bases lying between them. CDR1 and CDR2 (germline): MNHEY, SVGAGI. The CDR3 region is CASSFTDGGTEAFF. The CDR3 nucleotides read TGTGCCAGCAGTTTCACCGACGGGGGGACTGAAGCTTTCTTT.

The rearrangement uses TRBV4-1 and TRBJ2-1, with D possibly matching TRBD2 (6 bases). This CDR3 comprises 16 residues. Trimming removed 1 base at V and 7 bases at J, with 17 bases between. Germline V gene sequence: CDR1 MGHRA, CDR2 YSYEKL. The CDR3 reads CASSQVLSGTWNEQFF. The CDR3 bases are TGCGCCAGCAGCCAAGTTCTTTCAGGGACTTGGAATGAGCAGTTCTTC.

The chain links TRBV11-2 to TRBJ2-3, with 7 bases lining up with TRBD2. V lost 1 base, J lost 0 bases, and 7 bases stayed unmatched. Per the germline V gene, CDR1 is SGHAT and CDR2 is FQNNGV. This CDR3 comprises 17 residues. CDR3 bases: TGTGCCAGCAGCTTAGGTCCAGCTAGCGGCAGCACAGATACGCAGTATTTT. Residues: CASSLGPASGSTDTQYF.

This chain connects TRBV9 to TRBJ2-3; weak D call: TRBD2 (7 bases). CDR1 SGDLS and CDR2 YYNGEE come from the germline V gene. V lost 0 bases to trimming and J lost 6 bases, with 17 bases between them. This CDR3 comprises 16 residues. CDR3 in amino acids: CASSVARGGGTDTQYF. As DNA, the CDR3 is TGTGCCAGCAGCGTAGCGAGGGGGGGAGGAACCGATACGCAGTATTTT.

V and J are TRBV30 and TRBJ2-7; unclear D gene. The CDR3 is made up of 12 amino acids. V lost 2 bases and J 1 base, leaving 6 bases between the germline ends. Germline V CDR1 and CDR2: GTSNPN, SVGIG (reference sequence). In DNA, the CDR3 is TGTGCCTGGAGTCGGAGTTCCTACGAGCAGTACTTC. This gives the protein CAWSRSSYEQYF.

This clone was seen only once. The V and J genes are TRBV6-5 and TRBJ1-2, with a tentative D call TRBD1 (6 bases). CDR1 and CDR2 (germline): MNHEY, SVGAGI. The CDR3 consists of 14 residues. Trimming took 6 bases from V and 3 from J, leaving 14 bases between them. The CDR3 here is CASRQYRAYYGYTF. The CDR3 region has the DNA TGTGCCAGCAGACAATACAGGGCCTACTATGGCTACACCTTC.

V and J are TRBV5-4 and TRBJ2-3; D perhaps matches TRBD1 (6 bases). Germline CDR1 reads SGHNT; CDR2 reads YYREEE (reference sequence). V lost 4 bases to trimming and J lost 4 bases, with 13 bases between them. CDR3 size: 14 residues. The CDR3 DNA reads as TGTGCCAGCAGCGCCAGACAGGTCGCAGATACGCAGTATTTT. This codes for CASSARQVADTQYF.

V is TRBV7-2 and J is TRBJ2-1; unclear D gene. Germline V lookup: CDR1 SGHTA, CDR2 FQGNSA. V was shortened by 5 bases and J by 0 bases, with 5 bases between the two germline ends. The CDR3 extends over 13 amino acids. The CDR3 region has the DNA TGTGCCAGCAGCCCTCTCTCCTACAATGAGCAGTTCTTC. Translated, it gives CASSPLSYNEQFF.

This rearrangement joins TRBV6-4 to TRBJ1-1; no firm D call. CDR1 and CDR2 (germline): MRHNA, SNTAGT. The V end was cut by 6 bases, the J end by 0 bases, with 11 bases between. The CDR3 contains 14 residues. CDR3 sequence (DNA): TGTGCCAGCAGAAAAGAGCAATTGAACACTGAAGCTTTCTTT. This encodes CASRKEQLNTEAFF.

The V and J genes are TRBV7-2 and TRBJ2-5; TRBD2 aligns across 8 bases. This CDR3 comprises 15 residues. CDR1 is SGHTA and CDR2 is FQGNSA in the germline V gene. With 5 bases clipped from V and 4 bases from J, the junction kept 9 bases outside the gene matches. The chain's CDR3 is CASSALQTSVETQYF. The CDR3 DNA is TGTGCCAGCAGCGCCCTTCAGACTAGCGTAGAGACCCAGTACTTC. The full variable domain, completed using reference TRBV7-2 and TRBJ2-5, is GAGVSQSPSNKVTEKGKDVELRCDPISGHTALYWYRQSLGQGLEFLIYFQGNSAPDKSGLPSDRFSAERTGGSVSTLTIQRTQQEDSAVYLCASSALQTSVETQYFGPGTRLLVL.

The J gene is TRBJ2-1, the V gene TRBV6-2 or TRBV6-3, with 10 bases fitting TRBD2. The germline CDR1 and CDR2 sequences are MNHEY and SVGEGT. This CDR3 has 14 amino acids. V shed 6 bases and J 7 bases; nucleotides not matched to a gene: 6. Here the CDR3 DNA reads TGTGCCAGCAGCAGCGGGAGGGCCGAGAATGAGCAGTTCTTC. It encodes CASSSGRAENEQFF.

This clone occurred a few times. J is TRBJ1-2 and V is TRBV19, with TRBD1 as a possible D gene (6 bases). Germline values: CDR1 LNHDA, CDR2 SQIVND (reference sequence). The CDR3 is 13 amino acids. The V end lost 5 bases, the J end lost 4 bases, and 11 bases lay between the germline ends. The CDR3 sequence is CASSPQGFYGYTF. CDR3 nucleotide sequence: TGTGCCAGTAGTCCCCAGGGGTTCTATGGCTACACCTTC. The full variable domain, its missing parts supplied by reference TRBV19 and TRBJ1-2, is DGGITQSPKYLFRKEGQNVTLSCEQNLNHDAMYWYRQDPGQGLRLIYYSQIVNDFQKGDIAEGYSVSREKKESFPLTVTSAQKNPTAFYLCASSPQGFYGYTFGSGTRLTVV.

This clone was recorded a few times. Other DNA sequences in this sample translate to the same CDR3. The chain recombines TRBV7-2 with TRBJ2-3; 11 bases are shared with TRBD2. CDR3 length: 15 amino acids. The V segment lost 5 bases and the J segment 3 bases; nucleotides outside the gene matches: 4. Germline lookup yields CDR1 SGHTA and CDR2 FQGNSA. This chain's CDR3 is CASSPWTSGTDTQYF. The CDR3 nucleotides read TGTGCCAGCAGCCCCTGGACTAGCGGGACAGATACGCAGTATTTT. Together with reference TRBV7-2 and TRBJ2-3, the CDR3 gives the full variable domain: GAGVSQSPSNKVTEKGKDVELRCDPISGHTALYWYRQSLGQGLEFLIYFQGNSAPDKSGLPSDRFSAERTGGSVSTLTIQRTQQEDSAVYLCASSPWTSGTDTQYFGPGTRLTVL.

The CDR3 spells CASSQDRGLKETQYF. The CDR3 nucleotides read TGCGCCAGCAGCCAAGATAGGGGACTCAAAGAGACCCAGTACTTC. This chain joins TRBV4-3 and TRBJ2-5; D possibly corresponds to TRBD2 (6 bases). Trimming shortened V by 0 bases and J by 3 bases, and 11 bases separated the two germline ends. Germline V gene sequence: CDR1 LGHNA, CDR2 YSLEER. The CDR3 consists of 15 residues.

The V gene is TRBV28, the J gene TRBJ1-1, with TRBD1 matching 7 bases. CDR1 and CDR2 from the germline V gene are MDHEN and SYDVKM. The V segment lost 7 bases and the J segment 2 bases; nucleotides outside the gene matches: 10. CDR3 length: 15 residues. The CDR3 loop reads CASNMMDRPNTEAFF. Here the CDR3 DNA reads TGTGCCAGCAACATGATGGACAGGCCAAACACTGAAGCTTTCTTT.

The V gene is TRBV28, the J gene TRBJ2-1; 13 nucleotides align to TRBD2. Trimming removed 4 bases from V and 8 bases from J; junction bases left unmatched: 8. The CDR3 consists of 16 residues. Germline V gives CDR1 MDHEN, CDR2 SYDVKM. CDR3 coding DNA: TGTGCCAGCAGTTCAAGACTAGCGGGGGGTCGGGATGAGCAGTTCTTC. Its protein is CASSSRLAGGRDEQFF.

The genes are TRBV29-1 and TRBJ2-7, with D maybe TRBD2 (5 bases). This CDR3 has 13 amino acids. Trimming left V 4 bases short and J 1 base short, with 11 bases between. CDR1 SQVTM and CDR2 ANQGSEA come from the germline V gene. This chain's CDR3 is CSVGDGNSYEQYF. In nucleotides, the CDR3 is TGCAGCGTTGGTGACGGGAATTCCTACGAGCAGTACTTC.

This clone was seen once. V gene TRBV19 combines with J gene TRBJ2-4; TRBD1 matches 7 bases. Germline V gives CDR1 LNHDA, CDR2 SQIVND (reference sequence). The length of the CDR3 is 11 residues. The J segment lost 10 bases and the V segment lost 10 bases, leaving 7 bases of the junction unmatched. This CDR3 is CATGTARIQYF. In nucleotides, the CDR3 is TGTGCCACCGGGACAGCCCGAATTCAGTACTTC.

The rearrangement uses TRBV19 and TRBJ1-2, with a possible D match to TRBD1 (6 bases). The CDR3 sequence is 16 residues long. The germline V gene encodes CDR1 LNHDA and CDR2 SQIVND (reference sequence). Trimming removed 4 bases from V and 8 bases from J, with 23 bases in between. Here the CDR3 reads CASSTGPSNRADGYTF. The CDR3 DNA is TGTGCCAGTAGTACGGGACCTTCTAACAGGGCGGACGGCTACACCTTC.

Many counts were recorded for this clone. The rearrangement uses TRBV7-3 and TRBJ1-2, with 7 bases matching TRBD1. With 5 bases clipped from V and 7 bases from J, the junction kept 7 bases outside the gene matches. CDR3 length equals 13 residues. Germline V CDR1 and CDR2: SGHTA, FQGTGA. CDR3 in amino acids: CASSQQGRFGYTF. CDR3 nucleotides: TGTGCCAGCAGCCAACAGGGGAGGTTTGGCTACACCTTC.

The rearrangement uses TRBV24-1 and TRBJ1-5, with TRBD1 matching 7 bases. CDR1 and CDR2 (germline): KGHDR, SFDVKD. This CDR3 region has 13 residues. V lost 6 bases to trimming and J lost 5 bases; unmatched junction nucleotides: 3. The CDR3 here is CATSPGGHQPQHF. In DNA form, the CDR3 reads TGTGCCACCAGTCCAGGGGGGCATCAGCCCCAGCATTTT.

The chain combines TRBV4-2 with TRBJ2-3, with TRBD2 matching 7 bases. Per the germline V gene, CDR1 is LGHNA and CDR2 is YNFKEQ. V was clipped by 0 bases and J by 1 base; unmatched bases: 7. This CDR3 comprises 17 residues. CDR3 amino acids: CASSQDGRGGRTDTQYF. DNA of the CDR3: TGTGCCAGCAGCCAAGATGGGAGGGGCGGCCGCACAGATACGCAGTATTTT.

CDR3 protein: CASSGDKGRSYNSPLHF. The CDR3 region has the DNA TGTGCCAGTAGTGGGGACAAGGGTCGGTCGTATAATTCACCCCTCCACTTT. V is TRBV19 and J is TRBJ1-6; TRBD1 might be the D (6 bases). The CDR3 has 17 amino acids. Germline CDR1 is LNHDA and CDR2 is SQIVND (reference sequence). V gave up 5 bases and J gave up 4 bases, with 18 bases separating them.

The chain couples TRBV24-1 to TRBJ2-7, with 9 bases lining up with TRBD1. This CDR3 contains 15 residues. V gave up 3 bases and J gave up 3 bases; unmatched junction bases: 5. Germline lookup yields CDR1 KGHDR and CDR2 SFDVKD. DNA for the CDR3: TGTGCCACCAGTGATACCCGGGACAGGGTCTACGAGCAGTACTTC. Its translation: CATSDTRDRVYEQYF.

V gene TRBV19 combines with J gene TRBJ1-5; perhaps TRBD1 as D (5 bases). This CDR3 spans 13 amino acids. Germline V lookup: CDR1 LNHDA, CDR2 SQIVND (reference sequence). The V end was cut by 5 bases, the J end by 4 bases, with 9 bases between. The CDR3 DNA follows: TGTGCCAGTAGTCAGGCAGGGAATCAGCCCCAGCATTTT. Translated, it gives CASSQAGNQPQHF. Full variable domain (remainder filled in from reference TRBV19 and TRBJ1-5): DGGITQSPKYLFRKEGQNVTLSCEQNLNHDAMYWYRQDPGQGLRLIYYSQIVNDFQKGDIAEGYSVSREKKESFPLTVTSAQKNPTAFYLCASSQAGNQPQHFGDGTRLSIL.

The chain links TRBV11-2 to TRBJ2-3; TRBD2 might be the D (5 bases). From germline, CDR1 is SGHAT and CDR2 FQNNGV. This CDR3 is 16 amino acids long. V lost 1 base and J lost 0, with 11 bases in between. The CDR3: CASSLVGGISTDTQYF. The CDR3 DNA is TGTGCCAGCAGCTTAGTAGGAGGAATTAGCACAGATACGCAGTATTTT.

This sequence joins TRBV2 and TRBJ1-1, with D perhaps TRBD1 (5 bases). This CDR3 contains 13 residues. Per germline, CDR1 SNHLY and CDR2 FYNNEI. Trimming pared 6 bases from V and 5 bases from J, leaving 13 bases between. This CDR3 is CASRPGTSTEAFF. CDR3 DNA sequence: TGTGCCAGCAGACCCGGGACTAGTACTGAAGCTTTCTTT.